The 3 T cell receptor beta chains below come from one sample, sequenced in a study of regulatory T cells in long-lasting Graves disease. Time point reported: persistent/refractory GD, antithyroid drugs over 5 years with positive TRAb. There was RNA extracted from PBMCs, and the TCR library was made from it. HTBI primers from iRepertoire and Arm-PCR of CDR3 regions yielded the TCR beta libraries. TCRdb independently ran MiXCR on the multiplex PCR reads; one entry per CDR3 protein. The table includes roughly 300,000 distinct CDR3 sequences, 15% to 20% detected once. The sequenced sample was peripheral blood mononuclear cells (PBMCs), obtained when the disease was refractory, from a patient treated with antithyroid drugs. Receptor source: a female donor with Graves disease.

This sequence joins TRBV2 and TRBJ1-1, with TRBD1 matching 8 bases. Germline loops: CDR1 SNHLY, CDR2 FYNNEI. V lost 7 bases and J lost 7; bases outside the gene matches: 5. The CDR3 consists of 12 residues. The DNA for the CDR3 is TGTGCCAGCAAAACAGGGGGTTTTGAAGCTTTCTTT. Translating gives CASKTGGFEAFF.

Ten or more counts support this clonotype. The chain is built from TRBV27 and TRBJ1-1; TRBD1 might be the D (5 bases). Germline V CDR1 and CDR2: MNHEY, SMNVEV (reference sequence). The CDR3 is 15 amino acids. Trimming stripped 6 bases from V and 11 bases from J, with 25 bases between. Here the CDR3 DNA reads TGTGCCAGCAGCCAGTCTCCGGGGACTAACGGTGTGGCTTTCTTT. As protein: CASSQSPGTNGVAFF.

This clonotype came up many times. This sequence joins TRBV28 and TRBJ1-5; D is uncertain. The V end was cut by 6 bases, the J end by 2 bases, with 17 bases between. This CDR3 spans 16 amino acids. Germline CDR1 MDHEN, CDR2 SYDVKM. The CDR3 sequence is CASSKLGGLGNQPQHF. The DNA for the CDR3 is TGTGCCAGCAGCAAGTTAGGAGGGCTCGGCAATCAGCCCCAGCATTTT. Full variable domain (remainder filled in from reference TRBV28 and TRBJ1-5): DVKVTQSSRYLVKRTGEKVFLECVQDMDHENMFWYRQDPGLGLRLIYFSYDVKMKEKGDIPEGYSVSREKKERFSLILESASTNQTSMYLCASSKLGGLGNQPQHFGDGTRLSIL.